This T cell receptor beta chain stems from a study of shared clonotypes between healthy human individuals. Sequencing was performed with immunoSEQ multiplex PCR; in TCRdb, only in-frame clones are kept and a portion is missing. The sample lists about 2.2 million clones, 93% seen once, with under 2% in the top ten. Terminally differentiated effector memory CD45RA+ cells were excluded by CCR7 positive selection of CD45RO-negative cells. V lost 0 bases and J 3 bases, leaving 16 bases between the germline ends. CDR3 size: 16 residues. CDR1 is SGDLS and CDR2 is YYNGEE in the germline V gene. The chain joins TRBV9 to TRBJ2-7; no clear D gene. What was sequenced was naive CD8+ T cells from PBMCs. This TCR derives from a man younger than 35 in good health. Some clones in this sample may be carry-over from other donors' samples. CDR3 nucleotide sequence: TGTGCCAGCAGCGTAGGATCAGGCTCGCGGCTCTACGAGCAGTACTTC. This gives the protein CASSVGSGSRLYEQYF.